Listed below are T cell receptor beta chains from one sample, sequenced in a study of cytomegalovirus exposure and HLA in healthy donors. Libraries were prepared by immunoSEQ multiplex PCR; TCRdb keeps only in-frame clonotypes and omits some of them. Of more than 55,000 clones detected, over 75% appear once; the ten largest clones hold more than 2.5%. Material: PBMCs. The source is a man aged 18 to 29 in good health and CMV-seronegative. Each CDR3 is given with its conserved first and last residue. The listing skips clone size in some rows; elsewhere it reads once, few, many or a size class.

V gene	clone size	J gene	CDR3 length	CDR3 protein
TRBV30	.	TRBJ2-1	14	CAWSRGGLYNEQFF
TRBV6-4	.	TRBJ2-1	15	CASSDSAGGPGEQFF
TRBV6-6	.	TRBJ2-1	11	CASSYSREQFF
TRBV28	.	TRBJ2-4	17	CASSLSEAGEVKNIQYF
TRBV6-1	.	TRBJ2-5	13	CASSEDRRETQYF
TRBV5-1	.	TRBJ2-3	15	CASNLAGGPVDTQYF
TRBV18	.	TRBJ2-1	17	CASSPRLAKSSYNEQFF
TRBV4-1	.	TRBJ2-2	18	CASSRIPGIAVGAGELFF
TRBV18	.	TRBJ2-1	16	CASSPGASGLYNEQFF
TRBV28	.	TRBJ2-1	11	CASRLVNEQFF
TRBV7-2	once	TRBJ1-1	13	CASSLGQGTEAFF
TRBV2	.	TRBJ1-2	13	CASREDSNYGYTF
TRBV28	.	TRBJ1-1	15	CASSFPQGWNTEAFF
TRBV19	.	TRBJ2-7	15	CASSIGTSGIYEQYF
TRBV18	.	TRBJ1-2	16	CASSPPGGTGVYGYTF
TRBV27	.	TRBJ2-2	22	CASSSLMGLAGRVGVRTGELFF
TRBV18	.	TRBJ2-7	12	CASGREYYEQYF
TRBV28	.	TRBJ1-5	16	CASSLTGGVSNQPQHF
TRBV7-9	.	TRBJ2-7	16	CASSSSGVGLKYEQYF
TRBV6-1	.	TRBJ1-5	15	CASSGGTGVRQPQHF
TRBV11-2	once	TRBJ1-2	12	CASKGNRDGYTF
TRBV27	.	TRBJ2-3	16	CASSLKRERGTDTQYF
TRBV2	.	TRBJ2-1	15	CASRKSSAAYNEQFF
TRBV4-1	.	TRBJ1-1	15	CASSQAHRGRTEAFF